This T cell receptor beta chain was found in a study of blood T cell repertoires in COVID-19 (TCRdb year 2020). A note on the overall study: Collaborator samples came from the United States, Italy and Spain and covered acute and convalescent phases of COVID-19. Where available, HLA class I and class II types were obtained from metadata supplied by the sample provider rather than from assay-based typing. A de-identified subject ID, COVID-19 status, age in years and sex were almost always included in the sample metadata. A freely available public database, intended as a resource for researchers studying the immune response to SARS-CoV-2, is where the repertoires were released. Deeply sampled blood TCRbeta repertoires from subjects exposed to, actively infected with, or recovered from COVID-19 were included in the dataset. The samples were drawn from the first 160 participants of the ongoing ImmuneRACE study and from roughly 1,300 subjects provided by 6 global collaborators. The material from the prospective study consisted of cDNA or gDNA derived from T cells, B-cell-depleted T cells, or PBMCs. On the study overall, not on this receptor specifically: The amount of clinical and demographic metadata varied by source and participant and was provided uncurated.

One collaborating source in Seattle enrolled patients during active infection and followed them longitudinally through the course of disease. Each collaborating institution followed its own protocols to collect whole blood in K2EDTA tubes. Collaborator samples were shipped for TCRbeta analysis as frozen whole blood, isolated PBMCs, or DNA extracted from either sample type. TCRbeta CDR3 regions were amplified from genomic DNA by means of the immunoSEQ Assay, a bias-controlled multiplex PCR. From the authors' description of their analysis: The number of nucleated cells in each sample was estimated by amplification of reference gene primers within the assay. Sequence reads were collapsed and filtered to measure the absolute abundance of every unique TCRbeta CDR3 rearrangement. Productive Simpson clonality was computed per sample as the square root of Simpson's diversity index over productive rearrangements. TCRdb took this table from immuneACCESS and kept in-frame rearrangements with V and J called. Such tables lack part of the clones; where checked against another copy, unresolved V genes explain under half of the gap, and the rest is unexplained. V and J calls and clone size follow that table, whereas D and trimming were derived from the DNA. Present in this sample are some 73,000 clones, roughly 90% of which were seen just once. The top ten clonotypes cover over 6% of the sample.

About this clone itself: Its antigen target is currently unknown. Qualities for individual bases were not recorded, and no much larger clone is one base off.

Trimming leaves V shorter by 4 bases and J shorter by 3 bases, with the junction holding 8 bases beyond the gene matches. The germline V gene gives CDR1 as LGHNA and CDR2 as YSLEER. Inclusive of the bounding cysteine and phenylalanine, the CDR3 is 17 residues long. The retained sequence is limited to the CDR3, 51 bases, with the frame set at the first base. The source material was peripheral blood. The receptor was isolated from a man older than 75 with COVID-19, enrolled during active disease. The V and J genes are TRBV4-3 and TRBJ1-4; 10 nucleotides in the junction match TRBD1. The CDR3 region has the sequence CASSLTTGGAANEKLFF. The DNA sequence is given as TGCGCCAGCAGCCTTACGACAGGGGGCGCGGCTAATGAAAAACTGTTTTTT.